This TCR beta chain appears in the sequencing data of a study of blood T cell repertoires in COVID-19. Overall study context: Samples representing acute and convalescent COVID-19 were sourced from the United States, Italy and Spain. T cells, B-cell-depleted T cells, or PBMCs supplied cDNA or gDNA.

Enrolment of Seattle patients took place during active infection, and they were followed longitudinally. In the study's own analysis: Amplified reference gene primers provided the basis for estimating nucleated cell counts. TCRdb's table, derived via immunoSEQ multiplex PCR, lists solely in-frame clones and lacks some. The V and J calls and clone size come from that table; D and trimming were worked out from the DNA. This table has around 100,000 clones, about 74% appearing once. CDR1 and CDR2 from the germline V gene are LGHNA and YNFKEQ. The CDR3 has 13 amino acids. The V and J ends lost 0 bases and 3 bases respectively, with 6 bases between them.

Sequencing was done on a sample of peripheral blood. The chain has TRBV4-2 and TRBJ2-7; D not resolved. The receptor was derived from a man aged 70-80 years with COVID-19, enrolled during active disease. Here the CDR3 DNA reads TGTGCCAGCAGCCAAGACAAGAGCTACGAGCAGTACTTC. Translating gives CASSQDKSYEQYF.